This T cell receptor (beta chain) was found in a study of radiotherapy plus CTLA-4 blockade in lung cancer. The data were produced by immunoSEQ multiplex PCR, yet TCRdb's version contains in-frame clones alone and is incomplete. The sample includes nearly 110,000 clones, about 83% of them seen just once. V lost 3 bases to trimming and J lost 2 bases, with 1 base between them. The CDR3 loop spans 11 amino acids. Germline V gives CDR1 LGHNA, CDR2 YSLEER. Study results and limitations: Tumor-origin TCR clones grew in blood after radiotherapy plus ipilimumab.

Comment on this clone: Its target is not known.

This sample comprised peripheral blood, obtained from a patient treated with radiotherapy plus ipilimumab. This rearrangement joins TRBV4-3 to TRBJ2-5, with D unclear. This clonotype was obtained from a human donor with non-small cell lung cancer that progressed on radiotherapy plus ipilimumab. Some clones in this sample may be carry-over from other donors' samples. DNA for the CDR3: TGCGCCAGCAGCCAGCAAGAGACCCAGTACTTC. Its translation is CASSQQETQYF.